These T cell receptor beta chains were read from a single sample in a study of OX40 agonist ivuxolimab in advanced cancers. TCRdb's copy holds only in-frame clones and misses some; the assay was immunoSEQ multiplex PCR. The sample includes fewer than 30,000 clones, approximately 91% of them seen just once. The starting material was CD4+ or CD8+ T cells sorted from blood, obtained in a trial of the OX40 agonist ivuxolimab. The receptors stem from an adult with an advanced solid tumor such as melanoma, head and neck, liver or kidney cancer. The CDR3 runs from the conserved cysteine through the conserved F or W. A D gene is named only where the DNA matches it firmly. Size values are once, few and many counts, or a class for expanded clones, and some rows have none.

J | size | D | V | CDR3 | DNA
TRBJ2-2 | once | NA | TRBV29-1 | CSVELGSGELFF | TGCAGCGTTGAACTTGGGTCCGGGGAGCTGTTTTTT
TRBJ2-7 | NA | TRBD1 | TRBV5-6 | CASSPGTGGQYF | TGTGCCAGCAGCCCCGGGACAGGAGGGCAGTACTTC
TRBJ2-7 | NA | NA | TRBV4-3 | CASSQDRDSSYEQYF | TGCGCCAGCAGCCAAGATCGCGACAGCTCCTACGAGCAGTACTTC
TRBJ2-2 | NA | NA | TRBV9 | CASSVERVNTGELFF | TGTGCCAGCAGCGTAGAGAGGGTGAACACCGGGGAGCTGTTTTTT
TRBJ2-7 | NA | NA | TRBV6-5 | CASSYRALIHEQYF | TGTGCCAGCAGTTACAGGGCCCTCATCCACGAGCAGTACTTC
TRBJ2-2 | NA | TRBD2 | TRBV9 | CASSLLAGVDTGELFF | TGTGCCAGCAGTTTACTAGCGGGGGTAGACACCGGGGAGCTGTTTTTT
TRBJ2-7 | few | TRBD1 | TRBV27 | CASWTGTGYEQYF | TGTGCCAGTTGGACCGGGACAGGATACGAGCAGTACTTC
TRBJ2-1 | NA | TRBD2 | TRBV5-4 | CASSSDLAGEGNEQFF | TGTGCCAGCAGCTCAGACCTAGCGGGAGAGGGCAATGAGCAGTTCTTC
TRBJ2-7 | few | NA | TRBV2 | CASTRSQVRSPYEQYF | TGTGCCAGCACCCGTTCGCAGGTTCGAAGTCCCTACGAGCAGTACTTC
TRBJ2-6 | NA | NA | TRBV27 | CASSYQGGPEGANVLTF | TGTGCCAGCAGTTACCAGGGGGGCCCTGAGGGGGCCAACGTCCTGACTTTC
TRBJ2-5 | NA | NA | TRBV4-3 | CASSQGGTQGLQETQYF | TGCGCCAGCAGCCAAGGAGGGACCCAGGGCCTCCAAGAGACCCAGTACTTC
TRBJ2-7 | NA | NA | TRBV4-3 | CASSQDRGTPSYEQYF | TGCGCCAGCAGCCAAGATCGGGGCACCCCCTCCTACGAGCAGTACTTC
TRBJ1-2 | NA | NA | TRBV27 | CASRDPGESYYGYTF | TGTGCCAGCAGGGACCCCGGGGAGAGTTACTATGGCTACACCTTC
TRBJ1-2 | NA | TRBD1 | TRBV11-2 | CASTEGGGPAPYTF | TGTGCCAGCACCGAGGGAGGGGGCCCGGCGCCTTACACCTTC
TRBJ1-5 | NA | NA | TRBV6-5 | CASSSGWGNQPQHF | TGTGCCAGCAGTTCAGGGTGGGGCAATCAGCCCCAGCATTTT
TRBJ2-3 | NA | NA | TRBV4-1 | CASSQDVGLQGSTDTQYF | TGCGCCAGCAGCCAAGATGTGGGACTCCAAGGAAGCACAGATACGCAGTATTTT
TRBJ2-3 | once | TRBD2 | TRBV11-2 | CASSPVLAGGTDTQYF | TGTGCCAGCAGCCCGGTATTGGCGGGAGGGACAGATACGCAGTATTTT
TRBJ2-1 | NA | NA | TRBV19 | CASSWQYNEQFF | TGTGCCAGTAGTTGGCAGTACAATGAGCAGTTCTTC
TRBJ2-1 | once | NA | TRBV11-2 | CASSPLNNEQFF | TGTGCCAGCAGCCCTCTGAACAATGAGCAGTTCTTC
TRBJ1-5 | NA | TRBD1 | TRBV6-5 | CASSQGQGVQPQHF | TGTGCCAGCAGCCAGGGACAGGGAGTTCAGCCCCAGCATTTT
TRBJ1-5 | NA | NA | TRBV5-5 | CASSFGVFGNQPQHF | TGTGCCAGCAGCTTCGGGGTATTTGGGAATCAGCCCCAGCATTTT
TRBJ2-7 | NA | NA | TRBV28 | CASSFLYEQYF | TGTGCCAGCAGTTTCTTATACGAGCAGTACTTC
TRBJ1-6 | once | NA | TRBV6-5 | CASRPYGGVGSPLHF | TGTGCCAGCAGACCGTACGGAGGGGTGGGTTCACCCCTCCACTTT
TRBJ2-1 | NA | TRBD1 | TRBV6-4 | CASSWDRSSYNEQFF | TGTGCCAGCAGCTGGGACAGGAGCTCCTACAATGAGCAGTTCTTC
TRBJ1-1 | NA | TRBD1 | TRBV27 | CASSLSNRGTEAFF | TGTGCCAGCAGTTTATCGAACAGGGGAACTGAAGCTTTCTTT
TRBJ2-7 | NA | TRBD2 | TRBV25-1 | CASSLGLAGYEQYF | TGTGCCAGCAGCCTGGGACTAGCGGGCTACGAGCAGTACTTC
TRBJ1-5 | NA | NA | TRBV21-1 | CASSNHPPAGGGKPSNQPQHF | TGTGCCAGCAGCAACCACCCCCCAGCGGGTGGTGGGAAGCCTAGCAATCAGCCCCAGCATTTT
TRBJ2-3 | NA | NA | TRBV19 | CASSALVFPTDTQYF | TGTGCCAGTAGTGCACTAGTTTTCCCCACAGATACGCAGTATTTT
TRBJ1-1 | NA | NA | TRBV19 | CASSIGRNTEAFF | TGTGCCAGTAGTATTGGGAGGAACACTGAAGCTTTCTTT
TRBJ2-7 | NA | NA | TRBV23-1 | CASSDSGPYEQYF | TGCGCCAGCAGTGATTCAGGGCCCTACGAGCAGTACTTC
TRBJ1-1 | NA | NA | TRBV4-3 | CASSSDGLNTEAFF | TGCGCCAGCAGTTCGGACGGTTTGAACACTGAAGCTTTCTTT
TRBJ2-2 | once | NA | TRBV7-6 | CASSSGVTGELFF | TGTGCCAGCAGCTCAGGGGTGACCGGGGAGCTGTTTTTT
TRBJ2-1 | once | NA | TRBV29-1 | CSVAPGPSNEQFF | TGCAGCGTTGCCCCGGGACCGAGCAATGAGCAGTTCTTC
TRBJ1-1 | NA | NA | TRBV7-8 | CASSFIDTGTEAFF | TGTGCCAGCAGCTTTATAGATACTGGGACTGAAGCTTTCTTT
TRBJ1-1 | NA | NA | TRBV15 | CATSRDAGRVNTEAFF | TGTGCCACCAGCAGAGATGCAGGAAGGGTGAACACTGAAGCTTTCTTT
TRBJ2-7 | once | NA | TRBV5-6 | CASSLEGRRQYEQYF | TGTGCCAGCAGCTTGGAAGGTAGGCGCCAGTACGAGCAGTACTTC
TRBJ1-2 | NA | NA | TRBV5-4 | CASSLVGHGYTF | TGTGCCAGCAGCTTGGTAGGGCATGGCTACACCTTC
TRBJ2-3 | NA | TRBD1 | TRBV9 | CASSVGGQGAGDTQYF | TGTGCCAGCAGCGTAGGCGGGCAGGGGGCGGGAGATACGCAGTATTTT
TRBJ1-4 | NA | NA | TRBV4-1 | CASSQNGNSGAGEKLFF | TGCGCCAGCAGCCAAAACGGGAATTCCGGGGCTGGGGAAAAACTGTTTTTT
TRBJ1-2 | NA | TRBD1 | TRBV4-2 | CASSQDSDRVNYGYTF | TGTGCCAGCAGCCAAGATTCGGACAGGGTGAACTATGGCTACACCTTC
TRBJ1-3 | NA | NA | TRBV9 | CASSVLGNTIYF | TGTGCCAGCAGCGTTCTAGGAAACACCATATATTTT
TRBJ2-5 | NA | NA | TRBV28 | CASSLDPGVDKETQYF | TGTGCCAGCAGTTTAGATCCGGGGGTCGATAAAGAGACCCAGTACTTC
TRBJ1-1 | once | NA | TRBV19 | CASSLGRNTEAFF | TGTGCCAGTAGTTTGGGGAGGAACACTGAAGCTTTCTTT
TRBJ1-4 | NA | NA | TRBV5-1 | CASSLESGYVGNEKLFF | TGCGCCAGCAGCTTGGAAAGTGGTTACGTGGGTAATGAAAAACTGTTTTTT
TRBJ2-7 | NA | NA | TRBV19 | CASRGWGAANEQYF | TGTGCCAGTAGGGGATGGGGGGCAGCAAACGAGCAGTACTTC
TRBJ2-5 | once | TRBD2 | TRBV10-1 | CASSEFPGLAEETQYF | TGCGCCAGCAGTGAGTTCCCGGGACTAGCGGAAGAGACCCAGTACTTC
TRBJ2-5 | NA | TRBD1 | TRBV5-5 | CASSRTGVQQETQYF | TGTGCCAGCAGCCGGACAGGGGTCCAACAAGAGACCCAGTACTTC